This T cell receptor (beta chain) stems from a study of tumour-infiltrating T cells in Burkitt lymphoma. Background on the study: Survival, overall and progression-free, tracked with productive clonality.

Trimming took 0 bases from V and 2 from J, leaving 11 bases between them. The germline gives CDR1 LGHNA, CDR2 YNFKEQ. CDR3 length: 15 amino acids. Assay: immunoSEQ multiplex PCR; the TCRdb copy retains only in-frame clones and omits some. The repertoire includes approximately 46,000 clones, less than 35% of them detected once, and around 3% sits in the top ten. This TCR was sampled from a human donor with Burkitt lymphoma. The chain joins TRBV4-2 to TRBJ2-7, with unresolved D. Material for sequencing was tumor tissue. DNA for the CDR3: TGTGCCAGCAGCCAAGATCGAGGCAGAACCTACGAGCAGTACTTC. It is translated as CASSQDRGRTYEQYF.